This is a list of T cell receptor beta chains from one sample in a study of CDR3 diversity in severe acne. TCRdb processed the PCR reads anew with MiXCR; each CDR3 protein has one entry. The sample has tens of thousands of distinct CDR3 sequences, around 49% seen once. Sequences were obtained from blood. The receptors were sampled from a male donor in good health, without acne. The CDR3 runs from the conserved cysteine through the conserved F or W. D genes are given only for firm matches. Part of the rows lack a size; the others show once, few, many or a class for expanded clones.

j_call | clone_size | d_call | v_call | cdr3_nt | cdr3_aa
TRBJ1-4 | - | TRBD1 | TRBV12-3/TRBV12-4 | TGTGCCAGCAGTGAGGGGGCAGGGGGCCCTGAAAAACTGTTTTTT | CASSEGAGGPEKLFF
TRBJ2-1 | - | - | TRBV9 | TGTGCCAGCTCAGGCCTCGGCTCCTACAATGAGCAGTTCTTC | CASSGLGSYNEQFF
TRBJ1-1 | - | - | TRBV2 | TGTGCCAGCCCGACGGGATCTCCTATGAGGGCTTTCTTT | CASPTGSPMRAFF
TRBJ2-3 | - | TRBD2 | TRBV20-1 | TGCAGTGCCCTAGCGGGGGGCACAGATACGCAGTATTTT | CSALAGGTDTQYF
TRBJ1-3 | medium-sized | - | TRBV20-1 | TGCAGTGCATCGGTATGGGGGGCTGGAAACACCATATATTTT | CSASVWGAGNTIYF
TRBJ1-6 | few | - | TRBV29-1 | TGCAGCGTTGGGGACTATAATTCACCCCTCCACTTT | CSVGDYNSPLHF
TRBJ1-1 | - | - | TRBV7-2 | TGTGCCAGCTCGGCAGGGGTTCTCGAAGCTTTCTTT | CASSAGVLEAFF
TRBJ2-7 | - | - | TRBV13 | TGTGCCAGCTCACCAAGTAATGGAGGTTCCTACGAGCAATACTTC | CASSPSNGGSYEQYF
TRBJ2-1 | - | TRBD2 | TRBV10-3 | TGTGCCAGCAGTCTTCGGACTAGCGGGAGGGCCTACAATGAGCAGTCCTTC | CASSLRTSGRAYNEQSF
TRBJ2-1 | - | TRBD1 | TRBV5-1 | TGCGCCAGCAGCCAAGGACAGGGCGCCCCCAATGAGCAGTTCTTC | CASSQGQGAPNEQFF
TRBJ2-2 | many | - | TRBV5-5 | TGTGCCAGCAGCTTGGGAGTCGGGAGGAACACCGGGGAGCTGTTTTTT | CASSLGVGRNTGELFF
TRBJ2-2 | - | - | TRBV13 | TGTGCCAGCAGCCCTGTCACAGGTCCGAACACCGGGGAGCTGTTTTTT | CASSPVTGPNTGELFF
TRBJ1-4 | few | - | TRBV20-1 | TGCAGTGCTAGACGCCGGGACGGGGACGAAAAACTGTTTTTT | CSARRRDGDEKLFF
TRBJ2-1 | - | TRBD2 | TRBV7-2 | TGCGCCAGCAGCTATAGCGGGAGTAGCGATGAGCAGTTCTTC | CASSYSGSSDEQFF
TRBJ2-7 | - | TRBD1 | TRBV10-2 | TGCGCCAGCCCGGGACAGGGGGCGCTCGAGCAGTACTTC | CASPGQGALEQYF
TRBJ1-2 | - | TRBD1 | TRBV19 | TGTGCCAGTCACAGGGGGGTATATGGCTACACCTTC | CASHRGVYGYTF
TRBJ1-6 | few | - | TRBV7-2 | TGTGCCAGCAGCTTAGAAGGCGCTTCGGGGGCCGGGAATTCACCCCTCCACTTT | CASSLEGASGAGNSPLHF
TRBJ2-2 | many | - | TRBV6-6 | TGTGCCAGCAGTCGACGAGCGGGACAATTGGAGGCCGGGGAGCTGTTTTTT | CASSRRAGQLEAGELFF
TRBJ2-3 | many | TRBD1 | TRBV24-1 | TGTGCCACCAGTGATTTTCCCGGGACAGGGCCAGATACGCAGTATTTT | CATSDFPGTGPDTQYF